The rows below give T cell receptor beta chains drawn from one sample of a study of cytomegalovirus exposure and HLA in healthy donors. Clones were sequenced by immunoSEQ multiplex PCR, and TCRdb holds only the in-frame ones, with some missing. This sample has some 130,000 clones; about 80% occur once, and the top ten carry 1%. Input material: PBMCs. Receptors originate from a human donor in good health. Each CDR3 is given with its conserved first and last residue. Each record gives: D gene, clone size, V gene, J gene, CDR3 length, CDR3 protein, CDR3 DNA. The D gene is left open where the match is weak. Size tells how often a clone was seen (once, few, many) or the class of an expanded clone, and some rows leave it out.

d_call: TRBD1
clone_size: -
v_call: TRBV27
j_call: TRBJ2-7
cdr3_length: 15
cdr3_aa: CASSPPGTGERGQYF
cdr3_nt: TGTGCCAGCAGTCCACCTGGGACAGGGGAACGGGGGCAGTACTTC

d_call: -
clone_size: few
v_call: TRBV29-1
j_call: TRBJ1-2
cdr3_length: 14
cdr3_aa: CSVEAPGRGYGYTF
cdr3_nt: TGCAGCGTTGAGGCCCCGGGGAGGGGATATGGCTACACCTTC

d_call: -
clone_size: -
v_call: TRBV4-1
j_call: TRBJ2-2
cdr3_length: 14
cdr3_aa: CASSTGLAIGELFF
cdr3_nt: TGCGCCAGTAGTACAGGGCTAGCTATCGGGGAGCTGTTTTTT

d_call: -
clone_size: -
v_call: TRBV7-2
j_call: TRBJ2-7
cdr3_length: 13
cdr3_aa: CASSPGQNYEQYF
cdr3_nt: TGTGCCAGCAGCCCAGGACAGAACTACGAGCAGTACTTC

d_call: TRBD2
clone_size: -
v_call: TRBV9
j_call: TRBJ2-3
cdr3_length: 16
cdr3_aa: CASSALAGESTDTQYF
cdr3_nt: TGTGCCAGCAGCGCCCTAGCGGGGGAAAGCACAGATACGCAGTATTTT

d_call: -
clone_size: -
v_call: TRBV11-2
j_call: TRBJ2-7
cdr3_length: 15
cdr3_aa: CASSNAALPTYEQYF
cdr3_nt: TGTGCCAGCAGCAATGCGGCTCTTCCCACCTACGAGCAGTACTTC

d_call: TRBD1
clone_size: -
v_call: TRBV5-4
j_call: TRBJ2-5
cdr3_length: 15
cdr3_aa: CASRPLGQGAETQYF
cdr3_nt: TGTGCCAGCAGACCGTTGGGACAGGGGGCAGAGACCCAGTACTTC

d_call: TRBD2
clone_size: -
v_call: TRBV6-5
j_call: TRBJ2-3
cdr3_length: 14
cdr3_aa: CASTLAGGSDTQYF
cdr3_nt: TGTGCCAGCACCCTAGCGGGGGGATCAGATACGCAGTATTTT

d_call: -
clone_size: -
v_call: TRBV2
j_call: TRBJ1-4
cdr3_length: 10
cdr3_aa: CASQVEKLFF
cdr3_nt: TGTGCCAGCCAGGTTGAAAAACTGTTTTTT

d_call: -
clone_size: -
v_call: TRBV2
j_call: TRBJ2-2
cdr3_length: 14
cdr3_aa: CASRGGLYTGELFF
cdr3_nt: TGTGCCAGCAGGGGGGGACTCTACACCGGGGAGCTGTTTTTT

d_call: TRBD2
clone_size: -
v_call: TRBV27
j_call: TRBJ2-1
cdr3_length: 16
cdr3_aa: CASRVEGGIPYNEQFF
cdr3_nt: TGTGCCAGCAGAGTCGAGGGAGGGATTCCCTACAATGAGCAGTTCTTC

d_call: -
clone_size: -
v_call: TRBV2
j_call: TRBJ1-1
cdr3_length: 16
cdr3_aa: CASKGLTWGDNTEAFF
cdr3_nt: TGTGCCAGCAAGGGGTTGACGTGGGGCGATAACACTGAAGCTTTCTTT

d_call: -
clone_size: -
v_call: TRBV19
j_call: TRBJ2-3
cdr3_length: 18
cdr3_aa: CASSRVLPTEHDTDTQYF
cdr3_nt: TGTGCCAGTAGTAGAGTGCTCCCAACAGAGCACGACACAGATACGCAGTATTTT

d_call: -
clone_size: -
v_call: TRBV28
j_call: TRBJ2-7
cdr3_length: 11
cdr3_aa: CASSIQYEQYF
cdr3_nt: TGTGCCAGCAGTATACAGTACGAGCAGTACTTC

d_call: -
clone_size: -
v_call: TRBV5-5
j_call: TRBJ2-5
cdr3_length: 14
cdr3_aa: CASSPSGLGETQYF
cdr3_nt: TGTGCCAGCAGCCCCAGTGGGCTGGGAGAGACCCAGTACTTC

d_call: -
clone_size: once
v_call: TRBV27
j_call: TRBJ2-7
cdr3_length: 15
cdr3_aa: CASSIRVRGGYEQYF
cdr3_nt: TGTGCCAGCAGCATCAGGGTTAGGGGTGGTTACGAGCAGTACTTC

d_call: TRBD1
clone_size: -
v_call: TRBV4-2
j_call: TRBJ1-2
cdr3_length: 14
cdr3_aa: CASSQPGQVGGYTF
cdr3_nt: TGTGCCAGCAGCCAACCGGGACAGGTGGGAGGCTACACCTTC

d_call: TRBD1
clone_size: -
v_call: TRBV6-1
j_call: TRBJ2-7
cdr3_length: 9
cdr3_aa: CASGVRDSF
cdr3_nt: TGTGCCAGCGGGGTTCGGGACAGCTTC

d_call: -
clone_size: -
v_call: TRBV29-1
j_call: TRBJ2-5
cdr3_length: 12
cdr3_aa: CSVEQGGETQYF
cdr3_nt: TGCAGCGTAGAACAGGGTGGTGAGACCCAGTACTTC

d_call: -
clone_size: -
v_call: TRBV5-5
j_call: TRBJ2-7
cdr3_length: 15
cdr3_aa: CASSLLALSSYEQYF
cdr3_nt: TGTGCCAGCAGCTTGCTGGCCCTCAGCTCCTACGAGCAGTACTTC

d_call: TRBD2
clone_size: -
v_call: TRBV10-2
j_call: TRBJ2-2
cdr3_length: 17
cdr3_aa: CASSHGRGSGGSGELFF
cdr3_nt: TGCGCCAGCAGCCACGGGAGAGGTAGCGGGGGGTCAGGGGAGCTGTTTTTT

d_call: TRBD1
clone_size: -
v_call: TRBV18
j_call: TRBJ1-1
cdr3_length: 13
cdr3_aa: CASSLRGSTEAFF
cdr3_nt: TGTGCCAGCTCACTCAGGGGGAGCACTGAAGCTTTCTTT

d_call: TRBD1
clone_size: -
v_call: TRBV7-2
j_call: TRBJ1-5
cdr3_length: 15
cdr3_aa: CASRMTGAHNQPQHF
cdr3_nt: TGTGCCAGCAGAATGACAGGGGCGCACAATCAGCCCCAGCATTTT

d_call: -
clone_size: once
v_call: TRBV13
j_call: TRBJ1-1
cdr3_length: 14
cdr3_aa: CASSTGTKNTEAFF
cdr3_nt: TGTGCCAGCAGCACCGGGACAAAGAACACTGAAGCTTTCTTT

d_call: TRBD1
clone_size: -
v_call: TRBV7-9
j_call: TRBJ2-1
cdr3_length: 13
cdr3_aa: CASSFDRVGEQFF
cdr3_nt: TGTGCCAGCAGCTTCGACAGGGTTGGTGAGCAGTTCTTC

d_call: -
clone_size: -
v_call: TRBV29-1
j_call: TRBJ2-7
cdr3_length: 13
cdr3_aa: CSVVPGSSYEQYF
cdr3_nt: TGCAGCGTTGTGCCCGGGAGCTCCTACGAGCAGTACTTC

d_call: -
clone_size: -
v_call: TRBV14
j_call: TRBJ1-3
cdr3_length: 18
cdr3_aa: CASSQVYPGTCSGNTIYF
cdr3_nt: TGTGCCAGCAGCCAAGTATATCCGGGAACCTGCTCTGGAAACACCATATATTTT

d_call: -
clone_size: -
v_call: TRBV14
j_call: TRBJ2-1
cdr3_length: 13
cdr3_aa: CASSQDELDEQFF
cdr3_nt: TGTGCCAGCAGCCAAGATGAACTGGATGAGCAGTTCTTC